The 30 T cell receptor beta chains in this list originate from one sample, sequenced in a study of CD8+ T cells in alopecia areata listed by TCRdb under 2018. According to the study, the label for this sample's time point signals: four to five weeks on oral tofacitinib. The treatment or condition label here, explained by the study, means: oral pan-JAK inhibitor, 5-10 mg twice daily. The library was made by the immunoSEQ multiplex PCR assay. To provide template for TCR sequencing, every sample had RNA extracted and reverse transcribed into cDNA. Not all clones reach the TCRdb copy of this immuneACCESS table, which keeps in-frame sequences only. Checked studies attribute under half of the gap to unresolved V genes and leave the rest unexplained. The sample includes around 120,000 clones, with roughly 63% observed a single time. Of the sample, approximately 29% is held by the ten largest clones. Sequenced here: CD8+ T cells sorted from blood, sampled at week 4, from a patient treated with tofacitinib. Receptors originate from a human donor with alopecia areata.

This chain joins TRBV6-1 and TRBJ2-5; D not certain. Per germline, CDR1 MNHNS and CDR2 SASEGT. The ends were cut back, 6 bases at V and 4 bases at J, with 12 bases in the middle. The CDR3 sequence is 13 residues long. In DNA, the CDR3 is TGTGCCAGCAGGGACCCCTGGGGAGAGACCCAGTACTTC. This translates into CASRDPWGETQYF.

The gene calls are TRBV15 and TRBJ2-5, with 7 bases that match TRBD1. The CDR3 totals 15 residues. Trimming took 5 bases from V and 2 from J; bases not matched to a gene: 8. Germline assignment: CDR1 LNHNV and CDR2 YYDKDF (reference sequence). CDR3 in DNA: TGTGCCACCAGCCTCGGGGACAGCCTTCAAGAGACCCAGTACTTC. Protein sequence: CATSLGDSLQETQYF.

The J gene is TRBJ2-3, the V gene TRBV30, with 8 nucleotides matching TRBD2. Trimming took 3 bases from V and 2 from J; bases not matched to a gene: 1. CDR3 length: 13 amino acids. Per the germline V gene, CDR1 is GTSNPN and CDR2 is SVGIG (reference sequence). The CDR3 region has the DNA TGTGCCTGGAGAGCGGGGGCCACAGATACGCAGTATTTT. It yields the protein CAWRAGATDTQYF.

This clone was detected only a few times. This rearrangement joins TRBV7-2 to TRBJ2-6; D remains unclear. The CDR3 is 15 residues long. CDR1 and CDR2 from the germline V gene are SGHTA and FQGNSA. V was clipped by 2 bases and J by 0 bases, with 5 bases between them. The CDR3 here is CASSLITSGANVLTF. The DNA for the CDR3 is TGTGCCAGCAGCTTAATTACCTCTGGGGCCAACGTCCTGACTTTC.

This clone appeared a few times. The rearrangement uses TRBV12-5 and TRBJ2-1, with 10 bases identical to TRBD2. The CDR3 is 16 amino acids. From germline, CDR1 is LGHNT and CDR2 FRNRAP. V was pared by 5 bases and J by 8 bases, with 12 bases of the junction left unmatched. CDR3: CASGPPGLALGDEQFF. The CDR3 DNA follows: TGTGCTAGTGGTCCGCCGGGACTAGCGTTGGGGGATGAGCAGTTCTTC.

This clone was detected only a few times. The chain couples TRBV30 to TRBJ2-5; D gene unclear. Trimming took 5 bases from V and 5 from J, leaving 9 bases between them. In germline, CDR1 is GTSNPN, CDR2 SVGIG (reference sequence). The CDR3 is 11 residues long. In nucleotides, the CDR3 is TGTGCCTGGGACCACGGGGAGACCCAGTACTTC. It is translated as CAWDHGETQYF.

V gene TRBV28 combines with J gene TRBJ2-7; 12 nucleotides line up with TRBD1. The CDR3 has 15 amino acids. CDR1 and CDR2 (germline): MDHEN, SYDVKM. The trim removed 5 bases at V and 4 bases at J, leaving 6 bases unmatched. The CDR3 DNA reads TGTGCCAGCAGTGCCGGGACAGGGGGCGGATACGAGCAGTACTTC. This encodes CASSAGTGGGYEQYF.

The chain uses TRBV28 and TRBJ2-5; no clear D. The V end was cut by 5 bases, the J end by 5 bases, with 12 bases between. Per the germline V gene, CDR1 is MDHEN and CDR2 is SYDVKM. The CDR3 runs to 13 residues. CDR3 coding DNA: TGTGCCAGCAGTCTTCGCGGATGGGAGACCCAGTACTTC. This codes for CASSLRGWETQYF.

This clone has only a few counts. The rearrangement links TRBV30 to TRBJ2-5; perhaps TRBD2 as D (6 bases). V was pared by 7 bases and J by 0 bases, with 27 bases between. This CDR3 comprises 18 residues. Germline lookup yields CDR1 GTSNPN and CDR2 SVGIG (reference sequence). The CDR3 DNA reads as TGTGCCTTTGAAGCTCGGGACTCGAAGGGGACCGACCAAGAGACCCAGTACTTC. It yields the protein CAFEARDSKGTDQETQYF.

V and J are TRBV13 and TRBJ1-6, with D unclear. Per the germline V gene, CDR1 is PRHDT and CDR2 is FYEKMQ (reference sequence). This CDR3 comprises 12 residues. V lost 5 bases, J lost 8 bases, and 7 bases lay in between. Here the CDR3 reads CASSVSDSPLHF. CDR3 DNA sequence: TGTGCCAGCAGCGTCTCGGATTCACCCCTCCACTTT.

This rearrangement joins TRBV29-1 to TRBJ2-7; the match to TRBD1 covers 8 bases. The CDR3 contains 12 residues. Germline V gives CDR1 SQVTM, CDR2 ANQGSEA. V was clipped by 4 bases and J by 3 bases; unmatched bases: 2. The CDR3 DNA reads as TGCAGCGTTGGAGGGACAGGCTACGAGCAGTACTTC. Protein: CSVGGTGYEQYF.

This sequence joins TRBV28 and TRBJ2-3; TRBD1 is a possible D gene (5 bases). This CDR3 contains 14 residues. Trimming took off 6 bases at V and 2 bases at J, with 12 bases between the two ends. The germline V gene has CDR1 MDHEN and CDR2 SYDVKM. CDR3 DNA: TGTGCCAGCAGCCCTCGACAGTACACAGATACGCAGTATTTT. It codes for CASSPRQYTDTQYF.

The chain combines TRBV30 with TRBJ1-1, with D hard to call. There are 13 residues in the CDR3. Germline V gene lookup returns CDR1 GTSNPN and CDR2 SVGIG (reference sequence). V lost 0 bases and J 1 base, leaving 6 bases between the germline ends. The CDR3 sequence: CAWSVTANTEAFF. In DNA form, the CDR3 reads TGTGCCTGGAGTGTAACGGCGAACACTGAAGCTTTCTTT.

This chain links TRBV30 with TRBJ2-1, with D tentatively TRBD1 (5 bases). Trimming pared 2 bases from V and 8 bases from J, leaving 10 bases between. Germline V gene lookup returns CDR1 GTSNPN and CDR2 SVGIG (reference sequence). This CDR3 region has 12 residues. In DNA, the CDR3 is TGTGCCTGGAGTAGGAGCAGGGATGAGCAGTTCTTC. Amino acid sequence: CAWSRSRDEQFF.

This rearrangement joins TRBV7-2 to TRBJ2-1; D is perhaps TRBD2 (5 bases). Germline lookup yields CDR1 SGHTA and CDR2 FQGNSA. The germline V and J ends were trimmed by 1 base and 8 bases, with 6 bases remaining between them. There are 12 residues in the CDR3. The CDR3 loop is CASSLGGDEQFF. CDR3 in DNA: TGTGCCAGCAGCTTAGGGGGAGATGAGCAGTTCTTC.

This clone came up a few times. The J gene is TRBJ2-7, the V gene TRBV7-9, with D unresolved. V was clipped by 1 base and J by 3 bases, with 7 bases between them. Germline V CDR1 and CDR2: SEHNR, FQNEAQ (reference sequence). The CDR3 extends over 13 amino acids. CDR3 nucleotide sequence: TGTGCCAGCAGCTTAGACGTAGACTACGAGCAGTACTTC. It translates to CASSLDVDYEQYF.

This chain's CDR3 is CASSLNRELDTIYF. In DNA, the CDR3 is TGTGCCAGCAGCTTGAACAGGGAGCTGGACACCATATATTTT. The genes are TRBV7-3 and TRBJ1-3, with D perhaps matching TRBD1 (6 bases). Germline V gene sequence: CDR1 SGHTA, CDR2 FQGTGA. V was shortened by 3 bases and J by 8 bases, with 14 bases between the two germline ends. This CDR3 is built from 14 residues.

This clone was detected once. The rearrangement uses TRBV14 and TRBJ2-7; 7 nucleotides align to TRBD2. The V and J ends lost 5 bases and 2 bases, in that order; junction bases with no gene match: 3. The CDR3 is made up of 13 amino acids. Per the germline V gene, CDR1 is SGHDN and CDR2 is FVKESK. The CDR3 DNA is TGTGCCAGCAGCGGGGACTACGCCTACGAGCAGTACTTC. Residues: CASSGDYAYEQYF.

The chain carries TRBV5-1 and TRBJ2-5, with 9 bases that match TRBD1. Germline V lookup: CDR1 SGHRS, CDR2 YFSETQ. The CDR3 length is 15 residues. After removal of 2 bases from V and 5 bases from J, the junction contained 7 bases not matched to a gene. The CDR3 region is CASSFRDREVETQYF. For the CDR3, the DNA is TGCGCCAGCAGCTTCCGGGACAGGGAGGTGGAGACCCAGTACTTC.

CDR3 sequence: CASSPRTGRLV. Written as DNA, the CDR3 is TGTGCCAGCAGTCCAAGGACAGGGCGGTTGGTC. The chain uses TRBV27 and TRBJ2-7, with 8 bases identical to TRBD1. The CDR3 sequence is 11 residues long. The germline gives CDR1 MNHEY, CDR2 SMNVEV (reference sequence).

This clone was detected only a few times. CDR3 sequence (DNA): TGTGCCAGCAATCGAGGGGCCTCCTACGAGCAGTACTTC. Translating gives CASNRGASYEQYF. The chain links TRBV2 to TRBJ2-7; perhaps D is TRBD1 or TRBD2 (5 bases each). CDR3 length: 13 residues. V was trimmed by 7 bases and J by 0 bases, leaving 10 bases between them. Germline V gives CDR1 SNHLY, CDR2 FYNNEI.

Only a few counts were recorded for this clone. The chain recombines TRBV13 with TRBJ2-5; D possibly matches TRBD1 or TRBD2 (5 bases each). V lost 5 bases, J lost 9 bases, and 19 bases lay in between. The V gene's germline CDR1 is PRHDT and CDR2 FYEKMQ (reference sequence). The CDR3 spans 14 residues. In nucleotides, the CDR3 is TGTGCCAGCAGCCATCGGACTGGACGAGGGGCCCAGTACTTC. Protein product: CASSHRTGRGAQYF. The whole variable domain, remainder taken from reference TRBV13 and TRBJ2-5, is AAGVIQSPRHLIKEKRETATLKCYPIPRHDTVYWYQQGPGQDPQFLISFYEKMQSDKGSIPDRFSAQQFSDYHSELNMSSLELGDSALYFCASSHRTGRGAQYFGPGTRLLVL.

DNA of the CDR3: TGTGCCATCAGTGAGAGGACGGACCCCTACTATGGCTACACCTTC. It encodes CAISERTDPYYGYTF. The chain has TRBV10-3 and TRBJ1-2; D gene ambiguous. The germline CDR1 and CDR2 sequences are ENHRY and SYGVKD. This CDR3 is built from 15 residues. V lost 2 bases to trimming and J lost 3 bases, with 13 bases between them.

The genes are TRBV28 and TRBJ1-5; D gene unclear. Germline V gene data show CDR1 as MDHEN and CDR2 as SYDVKM. CDR3 length equals 15 residues. Trimming left V 3 bases short and J 6 bases short, with 15 bases between. CDR3 nucleotide sequence: TGTGCCAGCAGTTTTGGATCAGAAATTACTCAGCCCCAGCATTTT. Protein: CASSFGSEITQPQHF.

This clone was seen only once. The V call is TRBV30, the J call TRBJ1-2; TRBD1 matches at 7 bases. V lost 5 bases to trimming and J lost 7 bases; unmatched junction nucleotides: 7. Germline CDR1 GTSNPN, CDR2 SVGIG (reference sequence). The CDR3 consists of 12 residues. The CDR3 nucleotides are TGTGCCTGGGAGGGGACAGTTGGTGGCTACACCTTC. Encoded protein: CAWEGTVGGYTF.

Concerning this clone itself: This sample includes further DNA sequences coding for the same CDR3. The rearrangement joins TRBV29-1 to TRBJ1-2; D gene unclear. The CDR3 length is 10 residues. CDR1 SQVTM and CDR2 ANQGSEA come from the germline V gene. Trimming shortened V by 2 bases and J by 4 bases, and 2 bases separated the two germline ends. CDR3 region: CSVESYGYTF. Here the CDR3 DNA reads TGCAGCGTTGAAAGCTATGGCTACACCTTC.

In this sample, this clone turned up a few times. This sequence joins TRBV11-2 and TRBJ2-7; D uncertain. This CDR3 comprises 14 residues. V lost 4 bases to trimming and J lost 0 bases, with 10 bases between them. CDR1 and CDR2 (germline): SGHAT, FQNNGV. CDR3 sequence reads: CASSSRQSSYEQYF. CDR3 DNA sequence: TGTGCCAGCAGCTCTCGCCAAAGCTCCTACGAGCAGTACTTC.

The chain recombines TRBV5-1 with TRBJ1-1; no firm D call. CDR3 size: 13 residues. The ends were cut back, 4 bases at V and 1 base at J, with 8 bases in the middle. CDR1 is SGHRS and CDR2 is YFSETQ in the germline V gene. The CDR3 DNA reads as TGCGCCAGCAGCGGTCCACCGAACACTGAAGCTTTCTTT. Encoded protein: CASSGPPNTEAFF.

The V gene is TRBV27, the J gene TRBJ1-1, with D possibly matching TRBD1 (5 bases). The CDR3 has 12 amino acids. The germline V gene has CDR1 MNHEY and CDR2 SMNVEV (reference sequence). V lost 3 bases, J lost 7 bases, and 9 bases lay in between. The CDR3 reads CASSFGGSEAFF. The DNA of the CDR3 is TGTGCCAGCAGTTTTGGGGGGAGTGAAGCTTTCTTT.

This sequence joins TRBV20-1 and TRBJ1-2; D is unresolved. Germline CDR1 is DFQATT and CDR2 is SNEGSKA (reference sequence). The CDR3 sequence is 10 residues long. The CDR3 nucleotides read TGCGGAAAGGACGTCTATGGCTACACCTTC. Its translation: CGKDVYGYTF.